This T cell receptor (beta chain) was obtained from a study of stem cell transplantation in POMP-related autoinflammatory disease. Overall study findings and caveats: Patients with PRAID showed a restricted number of unique TRB V-J gene pairings. In patients with PRAID, every analyzed T-cell subset tended to show lower diversity and higher clonality.

PRAID featured immunodeficiency plus autoinflammation. Clones were sequenced by immunoSEQ multiplex PCR, and TCRdb holds only the in-frame ones, with some missing. The sample consists of some 26,000 clones, around 86% of them appearing once. The germline gives CDR1 SGHVS, CDR2 FNYEAQ. Trimming cost V 1 base and J 0 bases; bases outside gene matches: 2. CDR3 size: 15 residues. Concerning this clone itself: Its antigen is undetermined.

This chain connects TRBV7-6 to TRBJ1-1; TRBD1 agrees at 7 bases. The input for sequencing was CD4+ T cells from PBMCs, taken before stem cell transplantation. This TCR was sampled from a human donor with POMP-related autoinflammation and immune dysregulation (PRAID). CDR3 nucleotides: TGTGCCAGCAGCTTAGGGGGACAGATGAACACTGAAGCTTTCTTT. This encodes CASSLGGQMNTEAFF. The variable domain in full, completed from reference TRBV7-6 and TRBJ1-1, reads GAGVSQSPRYKVTKRGQDVALRCDPISGHVSLYWYRQALGQGPEFLTYFNYEAQQDKSGLPNDRFSAERPEGSISTLTIQRTEQRDSAMYRCASSLGGQMNTEAFFGQGTRLTVV.